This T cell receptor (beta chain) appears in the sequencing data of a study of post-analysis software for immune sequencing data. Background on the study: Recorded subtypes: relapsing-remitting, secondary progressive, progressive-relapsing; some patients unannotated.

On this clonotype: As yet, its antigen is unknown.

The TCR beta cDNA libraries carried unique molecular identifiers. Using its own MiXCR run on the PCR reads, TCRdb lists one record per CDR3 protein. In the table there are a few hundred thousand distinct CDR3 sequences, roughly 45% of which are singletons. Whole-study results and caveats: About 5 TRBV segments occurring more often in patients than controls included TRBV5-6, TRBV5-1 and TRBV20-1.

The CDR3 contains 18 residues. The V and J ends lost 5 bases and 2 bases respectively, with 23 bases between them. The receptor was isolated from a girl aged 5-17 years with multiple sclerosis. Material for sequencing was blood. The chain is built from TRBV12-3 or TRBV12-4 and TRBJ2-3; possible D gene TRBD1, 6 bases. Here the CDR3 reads CASSKHEGTLKLTDTQYF. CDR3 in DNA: TGTGCCAGCAGTAAACACGAAGGGACACTTAAACTCACAGATACGCAGTATTTT.